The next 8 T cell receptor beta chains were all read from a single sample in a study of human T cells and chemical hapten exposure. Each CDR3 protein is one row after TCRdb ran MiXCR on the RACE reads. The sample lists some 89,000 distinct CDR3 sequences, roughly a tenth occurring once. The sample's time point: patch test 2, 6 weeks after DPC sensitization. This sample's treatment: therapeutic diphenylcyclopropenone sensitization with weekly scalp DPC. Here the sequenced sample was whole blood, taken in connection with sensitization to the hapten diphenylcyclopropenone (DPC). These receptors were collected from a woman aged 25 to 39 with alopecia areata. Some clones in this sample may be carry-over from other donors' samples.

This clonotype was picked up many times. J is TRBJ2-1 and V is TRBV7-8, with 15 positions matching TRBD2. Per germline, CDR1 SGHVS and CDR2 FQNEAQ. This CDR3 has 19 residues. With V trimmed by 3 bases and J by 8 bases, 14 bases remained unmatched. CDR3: CASSFTRTSGGAISYEQFF. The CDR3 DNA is TGTGCCAGCAGCTTTACCCGGACTAGCGGGGGGGCAATTTCGTATGAGCAGTTCTTC.

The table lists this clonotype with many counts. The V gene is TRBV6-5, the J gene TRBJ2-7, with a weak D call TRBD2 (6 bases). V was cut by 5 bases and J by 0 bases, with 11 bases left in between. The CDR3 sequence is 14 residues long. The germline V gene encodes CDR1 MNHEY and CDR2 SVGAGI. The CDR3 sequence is CASSLSGGSYEQYF. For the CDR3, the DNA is TGTGCCAGCAGTCTTAGCGGAGGCTCCTACGAGCAGTACTTC.

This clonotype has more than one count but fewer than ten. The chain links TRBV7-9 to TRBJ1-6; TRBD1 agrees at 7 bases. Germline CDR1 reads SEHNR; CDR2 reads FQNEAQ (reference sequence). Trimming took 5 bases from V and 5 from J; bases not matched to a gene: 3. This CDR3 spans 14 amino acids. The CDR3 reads CASSAGQNNSPLHF. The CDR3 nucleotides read TGTGCCAGCAGCGCGGGACAGAATAATTCACCCCTCCACTTT.

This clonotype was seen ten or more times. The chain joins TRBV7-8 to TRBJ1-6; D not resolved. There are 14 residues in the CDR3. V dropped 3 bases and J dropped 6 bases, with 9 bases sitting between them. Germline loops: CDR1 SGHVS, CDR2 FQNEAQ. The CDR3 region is CASSLLLSNSPLHF. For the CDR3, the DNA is TGTGCCAGCAGCTTGTTATTAAGTAATTCACCCCTCCACTTT.

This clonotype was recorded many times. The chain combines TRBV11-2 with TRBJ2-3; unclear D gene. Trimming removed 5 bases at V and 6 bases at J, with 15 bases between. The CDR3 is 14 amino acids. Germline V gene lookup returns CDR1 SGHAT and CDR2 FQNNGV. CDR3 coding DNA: TGTGCCAGCAGCCCAAAGGGTTTGGCTGATACGCAGTATTTT. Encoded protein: CASSPKGLADTQYF.

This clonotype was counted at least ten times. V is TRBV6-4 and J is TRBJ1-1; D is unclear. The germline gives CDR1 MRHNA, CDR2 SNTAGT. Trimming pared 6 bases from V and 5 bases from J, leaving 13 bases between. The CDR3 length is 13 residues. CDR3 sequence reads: CASSFILGTEAFF. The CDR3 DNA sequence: TGTGCCAGCAGCTTCATTTTGGGTACTGAAGCTTTCTTT.

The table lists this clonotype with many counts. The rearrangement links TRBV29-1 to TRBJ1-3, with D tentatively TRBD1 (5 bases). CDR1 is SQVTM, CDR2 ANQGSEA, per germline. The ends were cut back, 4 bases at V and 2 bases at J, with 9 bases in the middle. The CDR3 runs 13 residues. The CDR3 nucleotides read TGCAGCGTTGGGGGGACGGCTGGAAACACCATATATTTT. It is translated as CSVGGTAGNTIYF. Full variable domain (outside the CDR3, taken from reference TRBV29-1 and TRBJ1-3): SAVISQKPSRDICQRGTSLTIQCQVDSQVTMMFWYRQQPGQSLTLIATANQGSEATYESGFVIDKFPISRPNLTFSTLTVSNMSPEDSSIYLCSVGGTAGNTIYFGEGSWLTVV.

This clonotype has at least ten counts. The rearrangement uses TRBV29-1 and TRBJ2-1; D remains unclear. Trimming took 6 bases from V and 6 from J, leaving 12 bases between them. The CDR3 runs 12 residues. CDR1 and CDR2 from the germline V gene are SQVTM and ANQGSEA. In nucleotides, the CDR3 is TGCAGCGTCGAACGACCTGGCAATGAGCAGTTCTTC. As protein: CSVERPGNEQFF.